A single sample gave rise to the 26 T cell receptor beta chains below, sequenced in a study of cytotoxic CD8 clonotypes in ibrutinib-treated CLL. Only in-frame clones appear in the TCRdb table, and some are missing; sequencing was by immunoSEQ multiplex PCR. The data show about 130,000 clones, 80% to 90% seen once. The sequences come from PBMCs, collected after 24 months of ibrutinib treatment. The receptors stem from a human donor with chronic lymphocytic leukemia.

This chain connects TRBV6-5 to TRBJ1-1, with 9 bases aligning to TRBD1. Trimming removed 5 bases from V and 12 bases from J; junction bases left unmatched: 10. CDR3 length: 13 residues. Germline V gives CDR1 MNHEY, CDR2 SVGAGI. CDR3 DNA: TGTGCCAGCAGTCAGGGACAGGGACTGAGAACTTTCTTT. This sequence encodes CASSQGQGLRTFF.

This clone has more than one count but fewer than ten. This chain joins TRBV11-2 and TRBJ2-2; no definite D call. V shed 1 base and J shed 3 bases, with 3 bases lying between them. The CDR3 extends over 13 amino acids. Germline CDR1 is SGHAT and CDR2 is FQNNGV. The CDR3 reads CASSLVDTGELFF. The CDR3 nucleotides read TGTGCCAGCAGCTTAGTGGACACCGGGGAGCTGTTTTTT.

The rearrangement links TRBV7-9 to TRBJ1-6; TRBD1 is a possible D gene (5 bases). CDR3 length: 14 amino acids. Between the trimmed V and J ends, which lost 1 base and 8 bases, there was a span of 9 bases. Germline V CDR1 and CDR2: SEHNR, FQNEAQ (reference sequence). CDR3 DNA sequence: TGTGCCAGCAGCTTAGGTGAGGGGTATTCACCCCTCCACTTT. Residues: CASSLGEGYSPLHF.

The chain has TRBV9 and TRBJ2-1, with D perhaps given as TRBD1 or TRBD2 (6 bases each). Germline V gene sequence: CDR1 SGDLS, CDR2 YYNGEE. This CDR3 has 17 residues. Deletions cut 4 bases from V and 6 bases from J, with 23 bases between. CDR3 in amino acids: CASSPGISGAEVNEQFF. The CDR3 DNA sequence: TGTGCCAGCAGCCCGGGTATTTCGGGGGCCGAGGTCAATGAGCAGTTCTTC.

The rearrangement links TRBV2 to TRBJ1-6; D unclear. Germline V gene lookup returns CDR1 SNHLY and CDR2 FYNNEI. V lost 6 bases and J lost 8, with 5 bases in between. The CDR3 length is 11 residues. The CDR3 DNA reads TGTGCCAGCAGCGCTGATTCACCCCTCCACTTT. Protein sequence: CASSADSPLHF.

The chain has TRBV9 and TRBJ2-7; tentatively, D is TRBD1 (6 bases). Trimming removed 4 bases at V and 1 base at J, with 18 bases between. This CDR3 comprises 16 residues. Looked up from germline, CDR1 is SGDLS and CDR2 is YYNGEE. This chain's CDR3 is CASSSNWGQGSYEQYF. The DNA of the CDR3 is TGTGCCAGCAGCTCAAACTGGGGCCAGGGGTCCTACGAGCAGTACTTC.

The V and J genes are TRBV28 and TRBJ1-2; 7 bases line up with TRBD1. CDR1 is MDHEN and CDR2 is SYDVKM in the germline V gene. V shed 4 bases, J shed 5 bases, and the junction held 10 bases outside the gene matches. This CDR3 has 15 amino acids. CDR3 nucleotides: TGTGCCAGCAGTTCCCATGGAGGGGGCAGATATGGCTACACCTTC. Protein product: CASSSHGGGRYGYTF.

This clone has more than one count but fewer than ten. The rearrangement joins TRBV30 to TRBJ1-1; 8 bases are a match to TRBD1. The germline V gene encodes CDR1 GTSNPN and CDR2 SVGIG (reference sequence). This CDR3 contains 14 residues. V dropped 5 bases and J dropped 4; count of bases not matched to a gene: 9. Here the CDR3 reads CAWFRQGIFTEAFF. In nucleotides, the CDR3 is TGTGCCTGGTTTAGACAGGGGATATTCACTGAAGCTTTCTTT. Full variable domain (rest looked up from reference TRBV30 and TRBJ1-1): SQTIHQWPATLVQPVGSPLSLECTVEGTSNPNLYWYRQAAGRGLQLLFYSVGIGQISSEVPQNLSASRPQDRQFILSSKKLLLSDSGFYLCAWFRQGIFTEAFFGQGTRLTVV.

The chain carries TRBV30 and TRBJ1-1; D is undetermined. V dropped 4 bases and J dropped 7 bases, with 10 bases sitting between them. Germline values: CDR1 GTSNPN, CDR2 SVGIG (reference sequence). CDR3 length: 11 amino acids. The CDR3 bases are TGTGCCTGGAAGAGGGAGGGTGAAGCTTTCTTT. Encoded protein: CAWKREGEAFF.

This chain connects TRBV5-5 to TRBJ2-7, with 12 bases lining up with TRBD2. CDR1 is SGHKS and CDR2 is YYEKEE in the germline V gene (reference sequence). The CDR3 loop spans 20 amino acids. After removal of 0 bases from V and 2 bases from J, the junction contained 15 bases not matched to a gene. CDR3 in amino acids: CASSLAPRGLAGAVTYEQYF. CDR3 sequence (DNA): TGTGCCAGCAGCTTGGCTCCCAGGGGACTAGCGGGCGCTGTCACCTACGAGCAGTACTTC. The variable domain in full, completed from reference TRBV5-5 and TRBJ2-7, reads DAGVTQSPTHLIKTRGQQVTLRCSPISGHKSVSWYQQVLGQGPQFIFQYYEKEERGRGNFPDRFSARQFPNYSSELNVNALLLGDSALYLCASSLAPRGLAGAVTYEQYFGPGTRLTVT.

In this sample, this clone turned up once. The chain has TRBV4-3 and TRBJ1-4; tentative D call: TRBD1 (5 bases). CDR3 size: 14 residues. Trimming cost V 0 bases and J 11 bases, with 13 bases left between them. The germline V gene encodes CDR1 LGHNA and CDR2 YSLEER. CDR3 nucleotide sequence: TGCGCCAGCAGCCAAGATGACAGCGGGAGGAAACTGTTTTTT. This sequence encodes CASSQDDSGRKLFF.

This chain joins TRBV5-1 and TRBJ2-3, with TRBD2 as a possible D gene (6 bases). CDR3 size: 18 residues. The V end was cut by 2 bases, the J end by 0 bases, with 19 bases between. From germline, CDR1 is SGHRS and CDR2 YFSETQ. The CDR3 region is CASSFAPQPGTSTDTQYF. CDR3 nucleotides: TGCGCCAGCAGCTTCGCCCCGCAACCCGGGACTAGCACAGATACGCAGTATTTT.

The rearrangement links TRBV21-1 to TRBJ2-1; the D segment call TRBD2 is taken from the table without a DNA check. TRBV21-1 corresponds to a pseudogene. The CDR3 totals 20 residues. The CDR3 DNA reads TGTGCCAGCAGGCGTAAGGGAACTAGCGGGGTCCCCACCTCCTACAATGAGCAGTTCTTC. Its protein product is CASRRKGTSGVPTSYNEQFF.

The chain joins TRBV5-1 to TRBJ2-7; D perhaps matches TRBD1 (7 bases). The CDR3 extends over 15 amino acids. V was trimmed by 7 bases and J by 4 bases, leaving 21 bases between them. Germline lookup yields CDR1 SGHRS and CDR2 YFSETQ. The CDR3 nucleotides read TGCGCCAGCTCTCTTGGAGGGGGCCGAGATTACGAGCAGTACTTC. This encodes CASSLGGGRDYEQYF. The full variable domain, rest sourced from reference TRBV5-1 and TRBJ2-7, is KAGVTQTPRYLIKTRGQQVTLSCSPISGHRSVSWYQQTPGQGLQFLFEYFSETQRNKGNFPGRFSGRQFSNSRSEMNVSTLELGDSALYLCASSLGGGRDYEQYFGPGTRLTVT.

The chain recombines TRBV29-1 with TRBJ1-2; TRBD1 matches 10 bases. V lost 4 bases, J lost 3 bases, and 2 bases stayed unmatched. In germline, CDR1 is SQVTM, CDR2 ANQGSEA. This CDR3 is 13 amino acids long. The CDR3 coding sequence is TGCAGCGTTGGACAGGGGGCCGACTATGGCTACACCTTC. It yields the protein CSVGQGADYGYTF.

The gene calls are TRBV19 and TRBJ1-2, with D perhaps matching TRBD1 (5 bases). The ends were cut back, 5 bases at V and 4 bases at J, with 14 bases in the middle. The CDR3 sequence is 14 residues long. CDR1 and CDR2 (germline): LNHDA, SQIVND (reference sequence). CDR3 sequence (DNA): TGTGCCAGTAGTTCGACCGGGGGGGTCTATGGCTACACCTTC. Encoded protein: CASSSTGGVYGYTF.

The rearrangement uses TRBV11-2 and TRBJ2-7; D is ambiguous. V gave up 0 bases and J gave up 2 bases, with 14 bases separating them. CDR1 SGHAT and CDR2 FQNNGV come from the germline V gene. This CDR3 is 16 amino acids long. CDR3: CASSLEVGSPAYEQYF. CDR3 in DNA: TGTGCCAGCAGCTTAGAAGTCGGGTCACCCGCCTACGAGCAGTACTTC.

The CDR3 loop reads CASSLSWETQYF. The CDR3 nucleotides are TGTGCCAGCAGTTTATCGTGGGAGACCCAGTACTTC. V is TRBV28 and J is TRBJ2-5; D is unclear. Between the trimmed V and J ends, which lost 1 base and 5 bases, there was a span of 5 bases. The CDR3 spans 12 residues. The germline gives CDR1 MDHEN, CDR2 SYDVKM. Using reference TRBV28 and TRBJ2-5 for the parts outside the CDR3, the full variable domain is DVKVTQSSRYLVKRTGEKVFLECVQDMDHENMFWYRQDPGLGLRLIYFSYDVKMKEKGDIPEGYSVSREKKERFSLILESASTNQTSMYLCASSLSWETQYFGPGTRLLVL.

The chain employs TRBV6-6 and TRBJ1-5, with a possible D match to TRBD1 (5 bases). CDR1 and CDR2 (germline): MNHNY, SVGAGI (reference sequence). Trimming took off 6 bases at V and 3 bases at J, with 12 bases between the two ends. This CDR3 has 14 amino acids. The CDR3 nucleotides are TGTGCCAGCAGGCCAGACAGTAACAATCAGCCCCAGCATTTT. As protein: CASRPDSNNQPQHF.

The sample holds a few counts of this clone. The CDR3 here is CASSFTDQPQHF. The CDR3 coding sequence is TGTGCCAGCAGTTTCACAGATCAGCCCCAGCATTTT. The chain carries TRBV27 and TRBJ1-5; D is ambiguous. CDR1 and CDR2 (germline): MNHEY, SMNVEV (reference sequence). V was cut by 3 bases and J by 5 bases, with 5 bases left in between. CDR3 length equals 12 residues.

For the CDR3, the DNA is TGTGCCAGCAGCCCGCAGACAGAAATTAAAAACATTCAGTACTTC. Its translation is CASSPQTEIKNIQYF. This chain joins TRBV5-4 and TRBJ2-4; the D gene is possibly TRBD1 (5 bases). The CDR3 extends over 15 amino acids. V lost 4 bases and J lost 4, with 15 bases in between. CDR1 and CDR2 (germline): SGHNT, YYREEE (reference sequence).

The rearrangement links TRBV7-9 to TRBJ1-1, with TRBD1 as a possible D gene (5 bases). CDR1 and CDR2 from the germline V gene are SEHNR and FQNEAQ (reference sequence). This CDR3 has 16 amino acids. The V and J ends lost 2 bases and 1 base respectively, with 14 bases between them. Here the CDR3 reads CASSLLTGLSNTEAFF. The CDR3 DNA is TGTGCCAGCAGCTTACTGACGGGACTCTCGAACACTGAAGCTTTCTTT.

V is TRBV6-5 and J is TRBJ2-7, with 7 bases lining up with TRBD1. This CDR3 is 12 amino acids long. In germline, CDR1 is MNHEY, CDR2 SVGAGI. Germline trimming cut 6 bases from V and 3 bases from J; bases unmatched to any gene: 2. The CDR3 sequence: CASSPGGYEQYF. CDR3 coding DNA: TGTGCCAGCAGCCCAGGGGGCTACGAGCAGTACTTC.

This chain links TRBV4-2 with TRBJ2-5; D perhaps matches TRBD1 (6 bases). The V gene's germline CDR1 is LGHNA and CDR2 YNFKEQ. The CDR3 runs 14 residues. With 1 base removed from V and 5 bases from J, the gap between germline ends came to 11 bases. CDR3 bases: TGTGCCAGCAGCCAAGGCCAGGGGCTGGAGACCCAGTACTTC. Translation: CASSQGQGLETQYF.

The rearrangement uses TRBV5-1 and TRBJ2-2; TRBD1 aligns across 8 bases. The J segment lost 2 bases and the V segment lost 5 bases, leaving 14 bases of the junction unmatched. CDR1 and CDR2 (germline): SGHRS, YFSETQ. The CDR3 has 18 amino acids. CDR3 DNA: TGCGCCAGCAGTTACGCTCTCGGGACAGGTATCAACACCGGGGAGCTGTTTTTT. Its protein is CASSYALGTGINTGELFF.

The V gene is TRBV7-3, the J gene TRBJ1-2, with TRBD1 as a possible D gene (5 bases). CDR1 is SGHTA and CDR2 is FQGTGA in the germline V gene. The ends were cut back, 5 bases at V and 5 bases at J, with 12 bases in the middle. The CDR3 is 13 amino acids. The CDR3 nucleotides are TGTGCCAGCAGCGACGGGACCTCTTATGGCTACACCTTC. Protein product: CASSDGTSYGYTF.